This TCR beta chain emerged from a study of T cell repertoires in cytomegalovirus infection. Study overall: Recently identified HLA-C-restricted CMV epitopes were among the peptides used. General study points: Totalled public TCR beta family frequency picked out people who carried CMV plus the relevant HLA.

MiXCR was run by TCRdb on the reads, yielding one entry per CDR3 protein. This sample has over 120,000 distinct CDR3 sequences, with roughly 32% found just once. This clonotype was found a few times. The antigen remains undetermined. The sequencing used CD8+ T cells from cultured PBMCs, collected from culture after CMV antigen stimulation. This clonotype originated in a human donor in good health (CMV status not recorded). Some clones in this sample may be carry-over from other donors' samples.

The CDR3 protein is CASIRAPSYNEQFF. CDR3 sequence (DNA): TGTGCCAGCATTAGGGCTCCCTCCTACAATGAGCAGTTCTTC. The chain links TRBV6-1 to TRBJ2-1; the D is unclear. From germline, CDR1 is MNHNS and CDR2 SASEGT. Trimming pared 7 bases from V and 0 bases from J, leaving 10 bases between. This CDR3 comprises 14 residues.